A single sample is the source of the 32 T cell receptor beta chains below, sequenced in a study of cytomegalovirus exposure and HLA in healthy donors. TCRdb's table, derived via immunoSEQ multiplex PCR, lists solely in-frame clones and lacks some. The sample holds roughly 52,000 clones, 93% seen once. Sequenced sample: PBMCs. The source is a woman aged 18-35 years in good health and CMV-seropositive.

This chain joins TRBV7-6 and TRBJ2-1; D perhaps matches TRBD1 (5 bases). The ends were cut back, 5 bases at V and 10 bases at J, with 12 bases in the middle. Per the germline V gene, CDR1 is SGHVS and CDR2 is FNYEAQ. The CDR3 is 12 residues long. The CDR3 loop reads CASSPSQGEQFF. CDR3 DNA: TGTGCCAGCAGCCCCAGTCAGGGCGAGCAGTTCTTC.

The genes are TRBV9 and TRBJ2-5; 12 nucleotides agree with TRBD2. Germline V gene sequence: CDR1 SGDLS, CDR2 YYNGEE. The V segment lost 10 bases and the J segment 2 bases; nucleotides outside the gene matches: 6. The CDR3 loop spans 14 amino acids. CDR3 coding DNA: TGTGCCTCATCAGGGACTAGCGGGCAAGAGACCCAGTACTTC. This codes for CASSGTSGQETQYF.

The gene calls are TRBV9 and TRBJ1-1, with TRBD1 matching 8 bases. This CDR3 is 16 amino acids long. Germline assignment: CDR1 SGDLS and CDR2 YYNGEE. V lost 2 bases, J lost 7 bases, and 13 bases stayed unmatched. DNA for the CDR3: TGTGCCAGCAGCGTTGATGCGACAGGGGCCAGGCGTGAAGCTTTCTTT. It is translated as CASSVDATGARREAFF.

The V call is TRBV5-1, the J call TRBJ1-5; D remains ambiguous. There are 15 residues in the CDR3. Germline-derived CDR1 and CDR2 are SGHRS and YFSETQ. Trimming removed 3 bases at V and 2 bases at J, with 12 bases between. The CDR3 DNA is TGCGCCAGCAGCTATGGAGAGTTGGGCAATCAGCCCCAGCATTTT. Translating gives CASSYGELGNQPQHF.

The V and J genes are TRBV23-1 and TRBJ2-5; perhaps TRBD1 as D (8 bases). TRBV23-1 is given ORF status, its function remaining uncertain. V dropped 4 bases and J dropped 4 bases, with 22 bases sitting between them. This CDR3 has 17 residues. CDR3 in DNA: TGCGCCAGCAGTCCCGCCCCCGATACAGGGGGGGGAGAGACCCAGTACTTC. It is translated as CASSPAPDTGGGETQYF.

The sample holds one count of this clone. V gene TRBV5-1 combines with J gene TRBJ1-6, with D uncertain. Trimming removed 0 bases at V and 0 bases at J, with 4 bases between. The germline CDR1 and CDR2 sequences are SGHRS and YFSETQ. The CDR3 covers 15 residues. CDR3 residues: CASSLGSSYNSPLHF. The CDR3 DNA reads TGCGCCAGCAGCTTGGGGAGCTCCTATAATTCACCCCTCCACTTT.

The rearrangement joins TRBV6-6 to TRBJ2-1; 8 bases are a match to TRBD1. Trimming removed 0 bases from V and 4 bases from J; junction bases left unmatched: 2. The CDR3 contains 15 residues. Germline V lookup: CDR1 MNHNY, CDR2 SVGAGI (reference sequence). The CDR3 loop reads CASSYSGQVYNEQFF. The CDR3, as DNA: TGTGCCAGCAGTTACTCGGGACAGGTGTACAATGAGCAGTTCTTC.

The chain recombines TRBV19 with TRBJ2-1, with D tentatively TRBD1 (5 bases). Trimming cost V 2 bases and J 8 bases, with 13 bases left between them. Germline loops: CDR1 LNHDA, CDR2 SQIVND (reference sequence). The CDR3 consists of 14 residues. The CDR3 DNA reads as TGTGCCAGTAGTATAATGGGCAGGGTGGATGAGCAGTTCTTC. It specifies CASSIMGRVDEQFF.

The V and J genes are TRBV30 and TRBJ1-5; tentatively, D is TRBD1 (5 bases). Per germline, CDR1 GTSNPN and CDR2 SVGIG (reference sequence). There are 13 residues in the CDR3. Between the trimmed V and J ends, which lost 0 bases and 5 bases, there was a span of 8 bases. CDR3 in DNA: TGTGCCTGGAGTGTAGGAGGGGATCAGCCCCAGCATTTT. As protein: CAWSVGGDQPQHF.

The chain employs TRBV6-1 and TRBJ2-1, with 9 nucleotides matching TRBD1. V lost 2 bases and J lost 8; bases outside the gene matches: 10. This CDR3 is 16 amino acids long. CDR1 is MNHNS and CDR2 is SASEGT in the germline V gene. The CDR3 is CASSETPGQGGDEQFF. The CDR3 DNA reads as TGTGCCAGCAGTGAAACCCCGGGACAGGGCGGCGATGAGCAGTTCTTC.

The gene calls are TRBV4-2 and TRBJ1-1, with D unresolved. CDR1 is LGHNA and CDR2 is YNFKEQ in the germline V gene. This CDR3 comprises 11 residues. CDR3 protein: CACRGVTEAFF. DNA of the CDR3: TGTGCATGCCGCGGTGTGACTGAAGCTTTCTTT.

The CDR3 DNA reads as TGTGCCAGTAGTAGTAACATGAACACTGAAGCTTTCTTT. Its protein product is CASSSNMNTEAFF. The rearrangement links TRBV19 to TRBJ1-1, with unresolved D. The V gene's germline CDR1 is LNHDA and CDR2 SQIVND (reference sequence). Trimming stripped 4 bases from V and 0 bases from J, with 6 bases between. This CDR3 contains 13 residues.

The genes are TRBV29-1 and TRBJ2-7; maybe TRBD1 (6 bases). Germline-derived CDR1 and CDR2 are SQVTM and ANQGSEA. Between the trimmed V and J ends, which lost 4 bases and 2 bases, there was a span of 12 bases. The CDR3 consists of 13 residues. CDR3 in amino acids: CSVVWTATYEQYF. The CDR3 nucleotides read TGCAGCGTTGTATGGACAGCTACCTACGAGCAGTACTTC.

The rearrangement links TRBV5-1 to TRBJ1-3; weak D call: TRBD1 (5 bases). Germline V gene sequence: CDR1 SGHRS, CDR2 YFSETQ. V lost 0 bases and J lost 0, with 13 bases in between. This CDR3 contains 17 residues. The CDR3 sequence: CASSLGSGTDSGNTIYF. CDR3 bases: TGCGCCAGCAGCTTGGGGTCCGGGACTGACTCTGGAAACACCATATATTTT.

This chain connects TRBV6-5 to TRBJ2-1; the D is unclear. The CDR3 sequence is 15 residues long. V was pared by 2 bases and J by 0 bases, with 8 bases between. CDR1 MNHEY and CDR2 SVGAGI come from the germline V gene. CDR3 DNA sequence: TGTGCCAGCAGTTACCGACCTAGCTCCTACAATGAGCAGTTCTTC. Its protein product is CASSYRPSSYNEQFF.

This chain links TRBV4-3 with TRBJ2-1, with 12 bases fitting TRBD2. The CDR3 length is 16 residues. CDR1 and CDR2 (germline): LGHNA, YSLEER. With 1 base clipped from V and 6 bases from J, the junction kept 4 bases outside the gene matches. CDR3 coding DNA: TGCGCCAGCAGCCAAGCGGCTAGCGGGGGGGGCAATGAGCAGTTCTTC. Translated, it gives CASSQAASGGGNEQFF.

This clone was seen only once. The rearrangement uses TRBV28 and TRBJ1-2; 7 nucleotides match TRBD1. This CDR3 is 13 amino acids long. The ends lost 7 bases at V and 4 bases at J; junction bases unmatched: 6. In germline, CDR1 is MDHEN, CDR2 SYDVKM. The DNA for the CDR3 is TGTGCCAGCAAACCCCAGGGGGGCTATGGCTACACCTTC. Protein sequence: CASKPQGGYGYTF.

The V and J genes are TRBV12-5 and TRBJ2-2; D gene unclear. Trimming took off 6 bases at V and 4 bases at J, with 18 bases between the two ends. Germline CDR1 reads LGHNT; CDR2 reads FRNRAP. The CDR3 has 16 amino acids. CDR3 sequence: CASGGLRVASTGELFF. As DNA, the CDR3 is TGTGCTAGTGGAGGCCTTCGGGTTGCGAGCACCGGGGAGCTGTTTTTT.

The count of this clone is one. CDR3 sequence: CASSLERNPGNTIYF. The CDR3 DNA sequence: TGTGCCAGCAGCTTGGAGCGGAATCCTGGAAACACCATATATTTT. V is TRBV5-8 and J is TRBJ1-3; D is undetermined. The CDR3 loop spans 15 amino acids. Germline lookup yields CDR1 SGHTS and CDR2 YDEGEE. Trimming removed 0 bases at V and 2 bases at J, with 9 bases between.

The chain couples TRBV5-1 to TRBJ2-3; 12 positions agree with TRBD2. Trimming took 0 bases from V and 3 from J; bases not matched to a gene: 2. Per germline, CDR1 SGHRS and CDR2 YFSETQ. The CDR3 loop spans 16 amino acids. CDR3 DNA sequence: TGCGCCAGCAGCTTGGTTGGACTAGCGGGGACAGATACGCAGTATTTT. Protein: CASSLVGLAGTDTQYF.

The chain employs TRBV5-1 and TRBJ2-2; TRBD2 might be the D (6 bases). This CDR3 region has 17 residues. The V end lost 3 bases, the J end lost 0 bases, and 15 bases lay between the germline ends. The germline V gene has CDR1 SGHRS and CDR2 YFSETQ. Here the CDR3 DNA reads TGCGCCAGCAGCTCGGGGGTGGGCCCTACGAACACCGGGGAGCTGTTTTTT. Translation gives CASSSGVGPTNTGELFF.

The gene calls are TRBV7-8 and TRBJ1-1; 7 positions match TRBD1. The CDR3 extends over 14 amino acids. Germline V gene lookup returns CDR1 SGHVS and CDR2 FQNEAQ. Unmatched junction bases numbered 4, after V lost 4 bases and J lost 2 bases. This chain's CDR3 is CASSSGTANTEAFF. The CDR3, as DNA: TGTGCCAGCAGCTCAGGGACAGCCAACACTGAAGCTTTCTTT.

The gene calls are TRBV28 and TRBJ1-1; possible D gene TRBD1, 5 bases. There are 15 residues in the CDR3. V was clipped by 10 bases and J by 0 bases, with 18 bases between them. The germline V gene encodes CDR1 MDHEN and CDR2 SYDVKM. The CDR3 protein is CAIRDVGGMNTEAFF. The CDR3 coding sequence is TGTGCCATCAGGGATGTGGGAGGCATGAACACTGAAGCTTTCTTT.

This chain connects TRBV18 to TRBJ1-2; no clear D gene. There are 13 residues in the CDR3. From germline, CDR1 is KGHSH and CDR2 LQKENI. Trimming took 6 bases from V and 2 from J, leaving 10 bases between them. CDR3 in amino acids: CASSAERNYGYTF. CDR3 coding DNA: TGTGCCAGCTCCGCGGAACGGAACTATGGCTACACCTTC.

The V gene is TRBV6-4, the J gene TRBJ2-7, with D unresolved. Trimming removed 0 bases at V and 2 bases at J, with 8 bases between. Per germline, CDR1 MRHNA and CDR2 SNTAGT. The CDR3 length is 14 residues. CDR3 loop: CASSDSPGTYEQYF. Here the CDR3 DNA reads TGTGCCAGCAGTGACTCGCCAGGAACCTACGAGCAGTACTTC.

CDR3 residues: CASSLEGEGSPLHF. The CDR3 DNA is TGTGCCAGCAGCTTAGAAGGGGAAGGTTCACCCCTCCACTTT. The chain uses TRBV11-1 and TRBJ1-6; possibly TRBD1 for D (5 bases). Germline values: CDR1 SGHAT, CDR2 FQDESV (reference sequence). The CDR3 sequence is 14 residues long. V shed 1 base and J shed 9 bases, with 10 bases lying between them.

The CDR3 protein is CAISESNGVGQFF. For the CDR3, the DNA is TGTGCCATCAGTGAGTCGAACGGGGTGGGGCAGTTCTTC. V usage is TRBV10-3 and J usage is TRBJ2-1; possible D gene TRBD2, 5 bases. Between the trimmed V and J ends, which lost 0 bases and 12 bases, there was a span of 12 bases. Germline CDR1 and CDR2: ENHRY and SYGVKD. This CDR3 is built from 13 residues.

The chain joins TRBV7-8 to TRBJ2-3; tentatively, D is TRBD2 (5 bases). The V gene's germline CDR1 is SGHVS and CDR2 FQNEAQ. The ends were cut back, 3 bases at V and 0 bases at J, with 22 bases in the middle. The CDR3 runs 19 residues. The CDR3 DNA reads TGTGCCAGCAGCTTCGGTGAGCGGCTGATATTAACTAGCACAGATACGCAGTATTTT. Translation gives CASSFGERLILTSTDTQYF.

The chain joins TRBV27 to TRBJ2-2; 12 bases are shared with TRBD2. The length of the CDR3 is 18 residues. Germline V gene data show CDR1 as MNHEY and CDR2 as SMNVEV (reference sequence). Trimming at V came to 1 base and at J to 1 base, leaving 4 bases not matched to a gene. The DNA for the CDR3 is TGTGCCAGCAGTTTATATTCGGGACTAGCGGGGAACACCGGGGAGCTGTTTTTT. It encodes CASSLYSGLAGNTGELFF.

The chain combines TRBV6-6 with TRBJ1-1; 7 nucleotides align to TRBD1. The CDR3 spans 12 residues. Per germline, CDR1 MNHNY and CDR2 SVGAGI (reference sequence). V lost 5 bases, J lost 9 bases, and 6 bases stayed unmatched. CDR3 protein: CASSAGQTQAFF. The CDR3 DNA reads as TGTGCCAGCAGTGCGGGACAGACTCAAGCTTTCTTT.

The CDR3 DNA sequence: TGTGCCAGCAGCGTAGGTATAAGCGGGGGCACAGATACGCAGTATTTT. Translating it yields CASSVGISGGTDTQYF. V usage is TRBV9 and J usage is TRBJ2-3, with 7 bases lining up with TRBD2. The V gene's germline CDR1 is SGDLS and CDR2 YYNGEE. V shed 0 bases and J 1 base; nucleotides not matched to a gene: 5. This CDR3 comprises 16 residues. The variable domain in full, completed from reference TRBV9 and TRBJ2-3, reads DSGVTQTPKHLITATGQRVTLRCSPRSGDLSVYWYQQSLDQGLQFLIQYYNGEERAKGNILERFSAQQFPDLHSELNLSSLELGDSALYFCASSVGISGGTDTQYFGPGTRLTVL.

The V and J genes are TRBV28 and TRBJ2-6; the D gene is possibly TRBD1 (6 bases). Per germline, CDR1 MDHEN and CDR2 SYDVKM. The CDR3 sequence is 16 residues long. The V end was cut by 6 bases, the J end by 4 bases, with 16 bases between. CDR3: CASRETGRSGANVLTF. The CDR3 DNA reads as TGTGCCAGCAGAGAGACAGGCCGATCCGGGGCCAACGTCCTGACTTTC.